The 6 T cell receptor beta chains below were found in one sample sequenced in a study of T cell responses to AZD1222 COVID-19 vaccine. Libraries were prepared by immunoSEQ multiplex PCR; TCRdb keeps only in-frame clonotypes and omits some of them. This sample has roughly 150,000 clones, with approximately 90% found just once. The sequenced sample was peripheral blood, obtained 28 days after the second AZD1222 dose. Receptors originate from an adult who received the AZD1222 COVID-19 vaccine.

The chain joins TRBV7-2 to TRBJ1-4; maybe TRBD1 (5 bases). V was shortened by 7 bases and J by 5 bases, with 14 bases between the two germline ends. The CDR3 contains 14 residues. Germline CDR1 is SGHTA and CDR2 is FQGNSA. The CDR3 is CASTSRGENEKLFF. CDR3 sequence (DNA): TGTGCCAGCACCTCACGGGGGGAAAATGAAAAACTGTTTTTT. Variable domain in full (rest from reference TRBV7-2 and TRBJ1-4): GAGVSQSPSNKVTEKGKDVELRCDPISGHTALYWYRQSLGQGLEFLIYFQGNSAPDKSGLPSDRFSAERTGGSVSTLTIQRTQQEDSAVYLCASTSRGENEKLFFGSGTQLSVL.

V usage is TRBV30 and J usage is TRBJ2-3; D may be TRBD1 (5 bases). Germline V lookup: CDR1 GTSNPN, CDR2 SVGIG (reference sequence). Trimming removed 0 bases from V and 4 bases from J, with 14 bases in between. This CDR3 is built from 15 residues. CDR3 nucleotides: TGTGCCTGGAGTGTACCGACAGCCTCGCCAGATACGCAGTATTTT. As protein: CAWSVPTASPDTQYF.

The chain joins TRBV5-1 to TRBJ1-2; D might be TRBD1 (5 bases). The CDR3 loop spans 14 amino acids. CDR1 SGHRS and CDR2 YFSETQ come from the germline V gene. V shed 9 bases and J shed 0 bases, with 15 bases lying between them. The CDR3 coding sequence is TGCGCCACCGCCCCTAGGGGAGCTAACTATGGCTACACCTTC. Protein: CATAPRGANYGYTF.

This chain links TRBV6-5 with TRBJ1-2; tentative D call: TRBD1 (6 bases). The CDR3 is 15 residues long. V was pared by 3 bases and J by 0 bases, with 11 bases between. CDR1 and CDR2 from the germline V gene are MNHEY and SVGAGI. As DNA, the CDR3 is TGTGCCAGCAGTTATCGGGGGGCGGCTAACTATGGCTACACCTTC. It yields the protein CASSYRGAANYGYTF.

The genes are TRBV28 and TRBJ1-5; a possible D gene is TRBD1 (5 bases). The CDR3 contains 12 residues. The germline CDR1 and CDR2 sequences are MDHEN and SYDVKM. Trimming cost V 3 bases and J 9 bases, with 9 bases left between them. As DNA, the CDR3 is TGTGCCAGCAGTTTGGGGGAGAGGCCCCAGCATTTT. Its translation: CASSLGERPQHF.

The genes are TRBV19 and TRBJ2-2; 8 nucleotides align to TRBD1. Per the germline V gene, CDR1 is LNHDA and CDR2 is SQIVND (reference sequence). The CDR3 contains 16 residues. The J segment lost 10 bases and the V segment lost 6 bases, leaving 16 bases of the junction unmatched. The CDR3 DNA sequence: TGTGCCAGTAGGAGAAGAAACAGACAGGGGTCGGAGGAGCTGTTTTTT. It codes for CASRRRNRQGSEELFF.